Described below is a single T cell receptor (beta chain) sequence and its context. Antigen unknown. TCRdb re-called the 5' RACE reads through MiXCR, storing one row per CDR3 protein. The sample comprises hundreds of thousands of distinct CDR3 sequences, roughly 10% of which are singletons, and about 0.5% rests with the top ten. The data belong to a study of CD8 T cells in ankylosing spondylitis. Per germline, CDR1 DFQATT and CDR2 SNEGSKA (reference sequence). This CDR3 comprises 18 residues. Trimming stripped 0 bases from V and 3 bases from J, with 24 bases between. Study findings and constraints: Reactive arthritis synovial fluid and blood were previously reported to contain some motif variants. What seemed typical of ankylosing spondylitis blood was a TCR beta motif built from roughly eight highly homologous variants. Clones linked with disease were CD8+ and fairly uncommon in the peripheral blood.

The V call is TRBV20-1, the J call TRBJ2-7, with D possibly being TRBD1 or TRBD2 (5 bases each). Material for sequencing was blood, either unsorted or a sorted T cell fraction (not recorded which). The TCR was taken from a male donor with ankylosing spondylitis. The CDR3 loop reads CSARDVGPPGPGGYEQYF. The CDR3 nucleotides read TGCAGTGCTAGAGATGTGGGACCCCCGGGACCGGGCGGCTACGAGCAGTACTTC.